This record covers a single T cell receptor (beta chain). The sample's time point: pre-reinfection, 55 to 20 weeks before reinfection detection. Sorted cells were sequenced directly ex vivo without any in vitro expansion. The source of the sample is a study of memory CD8 T cells in hepatitis C reinfection. V dropped 6 bases and J dropped 3 bases, with 15 bases sitting between them. CDR3 length equals 14 residues. CDR1 and CDR2 (germline): MDHEN, SYDVKM. The data were produced by immunoSEQ multiplex PCR, yet TCRdb's version contains in-frame clones alone and is incomplete. The top ten hold roughly 1% of the sample, which has 50,000 or so clones, roughly 91% seen once.

This receptor was identified in a man between 18 and 29 years old with hepatitis C virus infection. V is TRBV28 and J is TRBJ2-7; maybe TRBD1 (5 bases). Material for sequencing was naive CD8+ T cells sorted from blood. CDR3 DNA: TGTGCCAGCAGGCAGGGTTTCGGTTACTACGAGCAGTACTTC. Residues: CASRQGFGYYEQYF.